These 6 T cell receptor beta chains share one sample of origin, sequenced in a study of shared clonotypes between healthy human individuals. The method was immunoSEQ multiplex PCR; TCRdb's version includes in-frame clones alone and lacks a portion of them. The sample records about 680,000 clones, 73% being singletons. Sequencing was performed on memory CD4+ T cells sorted from blood. Subset specified: CD45RA-negative fraction. Source of these receptors: a woman aged 25-40 years in good health.

The V and J genes are TRBV19 and TRBJ1-1; no definite D call. Deletions cut 5 bases from V and 6 bases from J, with 10 bases between. The germline gives CDR1 LNHDA, CDR2 SQIVND (reference sequence). This CDR3 region has 12 residues. The CDR3 protein is CASSAVLAEAFF. CDR3 in DNA: TGTGCCAGTAGTGCAGTTTTGGCTGAAGCTTTCTTT.

This chain connects TRBV6-1 to TRBJ1-5; D ambiguous. This CDR3 spans 15 amino acids. Trimming removed 9 bases at V and 1 base at J, with 16 bases between. CDR1 and CDR2 (germline): MNHNS, SASEGT. The CDR3, as DNA: TGTGCCAGTGTATGGTTGCCTTCCAGCAATCAGCCCCAGCATTTT. This translates into CASVWLPSSNQPQHF.

This clone was seen only a few times. V usage is TRBV28 and J usage is TRBJ1-2, with D uncertain. The CDR3 runs to 11 residues. The germline CDR1 and CDR2 sequences are MDHEN and SYDVKM. Trimming shortened V by 3 bases and J by 8 bases, and 7 bases separated the two germline ends. The CDR3 region is CASSLSRGYTF. The DNA of the CDR3 is TGTGCCAGCAGTTTGTCGAGGGGCTACACCTTC.

The chain is built from TRBV6-5 and TRBJ2-5; no firm D call. CDR1 and CDR2 from the germline V gene are MNHEY and SVGAGI. The V end lost 1 base, the J end lost 8 bases, and 11 bases lay between the germline ends. The CDR3 totals 13 residues. CDR3 region: CASSYYQLATQYF. In DNA form, the CDR3 reads TGTGCCAGCAGTTACTACCAACTTGCTACCCAGTACTTC.

This rearrangement joins TRBV27 to TRBJ1-5; 7 bases are a match to TRBD1. The ends lost 5 bases at V and 3 bases at J; junction bases unmatched: 10. The CDR3 extends over 16 amino acids. Germline CDR1 and CDR2: MNHEY and SMNVEV (reference sequence). CDR3 in amino acids: CASSPSDRAANQPQHF. CDR3 DNA: TGTGCCAGCAGTCCCTCCGACAGGGCGGCCAATCAGCCCCAGCATTTT.

The chain links TRBV5-4 to TRBJ2-7, with a weak D call TRBD2 (6 bases). The CDR3 length is 14 residues. Germline assignment: CDR1 SGHNT and CDR2 YYREEE (reference sequence). Trimming removed 4 bases at V and 5 bases at J, with 16 bases between. The CDR3 loop is CASSQTGGLDEQYF. For the CDR3, the DNA is TGTGCCAGCAGCCAAACCGGGGGTCTCGACGAGCAGTACTTC.